These 2 T cell receptor beta chains came from one sample sequenced in a study of T cells after yellow fever vaccination. TCRdb redid the calling of the 5' RACE reads with MiXCR, one entry per CDR3 protein. The sample shows 250,000 to 400,000 distinct CDR3 sequences, 3.5% to 4.5% of them seen only once. The sample was PBMCs, taken 15 days after the yellow fever booster vaccination. These receptors came from a man aged 18 to 35 who received the YFV17D yellow fever vaccine.

The chain employs TRBV5-1 and TRBJ2-1; D is perhaps TRBD1 (5 bases). V shed 3 bases and J shed 3 bases, with 7 bases lying between them. The CDR3 spans 13 residues. Germline V gene data show CDR1 as SGHRS and CDR2 as YFSETQ. As DNA, the CDR3 is TGCGCCAGCAGCTGGCAGGGCTACAATGAGCAGTTCTTC. It specifies CASSWQGYNEQFF.

The chain has TRBV20-1 and TRBJ2-3; 8 bases agree with TRBD1. Germline CDR1 and CDR2: DFQATT and SNEGSKA (reference sequence). The V segment lost 5 bases and the J segment 0 bases; nucleotides outside the gene matches: 4. The CDR3 is made up of 14 amino acids. CDR3 residues: CSAPRTGSTDTQYF. The CDR3 DNA is TGCAGTGCTCCCCGGACAGGGAGCACAGATACGCAGTATTTT.